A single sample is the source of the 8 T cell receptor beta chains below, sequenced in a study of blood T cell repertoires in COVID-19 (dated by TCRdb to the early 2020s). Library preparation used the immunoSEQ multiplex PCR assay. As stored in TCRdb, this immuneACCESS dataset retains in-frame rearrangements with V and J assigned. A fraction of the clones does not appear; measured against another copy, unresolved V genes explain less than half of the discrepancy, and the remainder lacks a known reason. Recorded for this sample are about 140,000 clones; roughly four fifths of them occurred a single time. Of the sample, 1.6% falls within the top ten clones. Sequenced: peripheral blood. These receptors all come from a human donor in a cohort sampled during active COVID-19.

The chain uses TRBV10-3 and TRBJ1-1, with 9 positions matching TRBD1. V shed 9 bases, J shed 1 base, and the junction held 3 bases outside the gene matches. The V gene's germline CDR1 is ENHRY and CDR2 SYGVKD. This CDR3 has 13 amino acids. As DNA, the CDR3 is TGTGCCATTACGGGACAGGGGAACACTGAAGCTTTCTTT. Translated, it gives CAITGQGNTEAFF.

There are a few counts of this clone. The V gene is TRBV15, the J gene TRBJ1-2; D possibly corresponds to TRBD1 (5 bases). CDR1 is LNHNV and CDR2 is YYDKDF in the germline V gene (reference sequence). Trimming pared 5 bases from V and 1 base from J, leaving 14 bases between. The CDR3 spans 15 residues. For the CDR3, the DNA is TGTGCCACCAGCGGGGCCGCTAGAAGTAACTATGGCTACACCTTC. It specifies CATSGAARSNYGYTF. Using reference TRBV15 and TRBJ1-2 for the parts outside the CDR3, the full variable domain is DAMVIQNPRYQVTQFGKPVTLSCSQTLNHNVMYWYQQKSSQAPKLLFHYYDKDFNNEADTPDNFQSRRPNTSFCFLDIRSPGLGDTAMYLCATSGAARSNYGYTFGSGTRLTVV.

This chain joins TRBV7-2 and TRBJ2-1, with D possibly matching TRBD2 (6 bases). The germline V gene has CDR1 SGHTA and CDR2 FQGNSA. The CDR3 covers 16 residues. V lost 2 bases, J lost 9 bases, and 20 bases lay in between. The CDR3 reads CASSLTPNSKGGEQFF. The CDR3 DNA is TGTGCCAGCAGCTTAACTCCTAACTCAAAGGGAGGTGAGCAGTTCTTC.

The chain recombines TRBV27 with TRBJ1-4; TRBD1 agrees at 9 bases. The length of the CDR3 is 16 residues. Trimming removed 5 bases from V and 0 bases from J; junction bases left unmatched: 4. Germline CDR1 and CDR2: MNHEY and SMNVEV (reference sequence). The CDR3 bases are TGTGCCAGCAGTCCGGGGACAGGGTCAACTAATGAAAAACTGTTTTTT. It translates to CASSPGTGSTNEKLFF.

The CDR3 DNA sequence: TGTGCCACCAGCAGGACAGTAAACTACGAGCAGTACTTC. Its protein is CATSRTVNYEQYF. The genes are TRBV15 and TRBJ2-7, with D perhaps TRBD1 (5 bases). This CDR3 comprises 13 residues. Trimming shortened V by 3 bases and J by 3 bases, and 9 bases separated the two germline ends. In germline, CDR1 is LNHNV, CDR2 YYDKDF (reference sequence).

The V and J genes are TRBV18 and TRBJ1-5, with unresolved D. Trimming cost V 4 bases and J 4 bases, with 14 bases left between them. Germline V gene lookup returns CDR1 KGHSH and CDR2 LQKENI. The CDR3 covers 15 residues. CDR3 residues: CASSLDHRVNQPQHF. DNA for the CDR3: TGTGCCAGCTCACTGGATCACAGAGTGAATCAGCCCCAGCATTTT. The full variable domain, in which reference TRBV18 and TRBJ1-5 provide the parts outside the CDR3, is NAGVMQNPRHLVRRRGQEARLRCSPMKGHSHVYWYRQLPEEGLKFMVYLQKENIIDESGMPKERFSAEFPKEGPSILRIQQVVRGDSAAYFCASSLDHRVNQPQHFGDGTRLSIL.

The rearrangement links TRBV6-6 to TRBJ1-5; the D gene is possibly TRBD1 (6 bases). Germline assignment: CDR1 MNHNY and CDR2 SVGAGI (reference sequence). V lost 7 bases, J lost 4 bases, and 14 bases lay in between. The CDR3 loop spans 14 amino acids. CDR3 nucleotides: TGTGCCAGCACCGGGACAAACTGGAATCAGCCCCAGCATTTT. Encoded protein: CASTGTNWNQPQHF.

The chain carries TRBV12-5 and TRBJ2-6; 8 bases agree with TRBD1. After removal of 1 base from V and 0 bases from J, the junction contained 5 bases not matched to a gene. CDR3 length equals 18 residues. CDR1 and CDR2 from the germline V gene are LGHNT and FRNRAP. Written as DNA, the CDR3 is TGTGCTAGTGGTTTGGGGACAGGGCTCAGCTCTGGGGCCAACGTCCTGACTTTC. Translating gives CASGLGTGLSSGANVLTF.